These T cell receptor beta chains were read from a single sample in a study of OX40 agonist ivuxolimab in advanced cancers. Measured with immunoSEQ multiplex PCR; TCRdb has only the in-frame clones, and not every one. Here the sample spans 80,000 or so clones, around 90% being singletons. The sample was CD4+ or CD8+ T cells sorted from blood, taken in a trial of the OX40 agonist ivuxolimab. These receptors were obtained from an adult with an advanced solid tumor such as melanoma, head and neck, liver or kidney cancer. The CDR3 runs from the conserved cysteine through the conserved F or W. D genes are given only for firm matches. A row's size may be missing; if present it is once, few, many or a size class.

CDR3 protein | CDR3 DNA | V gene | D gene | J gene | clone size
CAWSTGGPQETQYF | TGTGCCTGGAGTACAGGGGGCCCGCAAGAGACCCAGTACTTC | TRBV30 | TRBD1 | TRBJ2-5 | -
CASSLLRVANEQFF | TGTGCCAGCAGCTTATTACGGGTTGCCAATGAGCAGTTCTTC | TRBV7-2 | - | TRBJ2-1 | -
CASSQDLSNTGELFF | TGCGCCAGCAGCCAAGATCTCAGTAACACCGGGGAGCTGTTTTTT | TRBV4-1 | - | TRBJ2-2 | -
CASSQEARFPSTDTQYF | TGTGCCAGCAGCCAAGAGGCCAGATTCCCTAGCACAGATACGCAGTATTTT | TRBV4-2 | - | TRBJ2-3 | -
CASSIYPRPVSGNTIYF | TGTGCCAGCAGCATTTACCCCCGGCCAGTCTCTGGAAACACCATATATTTT | TRBV13 | - | TRBJ1-3 | -
CASSLVRGTGLGTEAFF | TGTGCCAGCAGCTTAGTTCGGGGCACCGGGTTGGGCACTGAAGCTTTCTTT | TRBV11-3 | - | TRBJ1-1 | -
CASSSLGDFSYEQYF | TGTGCCAGCAGTAGTTTAGGGGACTTTTCCTACGAGCAGTACTTC | TRBV2 | - | TRBJ2-7 | -
CASSPDRENGYTF | TGTGCCAGCTCACCGGACAGGGAAAATGGCTACACCTTC | TRBV18 | TRBD1 | TRBJ1-2 | -
CASSRNSGVNGYTF | TGTGCCAGCTCACGAAATTCAGGGGTAAACGGCTACACCTTC | TRBV18 | - | TRBJ1-2 | -
CASRSQKVTEAFF | TGTGCCAGCAGATCCCAAAAGGTCACTGAAGCTTTCTTT | TRBV6-5 | - | TRBJ1-1 | -
CASGKAGAAYNEQFF | TGTGCCAGCGGGAAAGCGGGAGCGGCCTACAATGAGCAGTTCTTC | TRBV7-3 | TRBD2 | TRBJ2-1 | few
CASSFGQSYEQYF | TGTGCCAGCAGCTTCGGGCAGTCCTACGAGCAGTACTTC | TRBV13 | - | TRBJ2-7 | -
CASSLDGGTRGLRGTDTQYF | TGCGCCAGCAGCTTGGATGGGGGGACACGAGGGCTTAGGGGCACAGATACGCAGTATTTT | TRBV5-1 | - | TRBJ2-3 | -
CASSPPPRNEQFF | TGTGCCAGCAGTCCCCCCCCTAGGAATGAGCAGTTCTTC | TRBV27 | - | TRBJ2-1 | -
CASSRGTEEFTDTQYF | TGTGCCAGCAGCCGAGGGACGGAAGAATTCACAGATACGCAGTATTTT | TRBV11-2 | - | TRBJ2-3 | -
CASSLVTGDEKLFF | TGCGCCAGCAGCTTGGTTACAGGGGATGAAAAACTGTTTTTT | TRBV5-1 | TRBD1 | TRBJ1-4 | -
CAISVQRGGDTQYF | TGTGCCATCAGTGTTCAACGGGGGGGTGATACGCAGTATTTT | TRBV10-3 | TRBD2 | TRBJ2-3 | -
CASRATSPGTGELFF | TGCGCCAGCAGGGCAACCTCTCCGGGCACCGGGGAGCTGTTTTTT | TRBV4-1 | - | TRBJ2-2 | -
CASSQVVPSTDTQYF | TGCGCCAGCAGCCAAGTAGTTCCCAGCACAGATACGCAGTATTTT | TRBV4-1 | - | TRBJ2-3 | -
CASTPGSSGNTIYF | TGTGCCAGCACCCCTGGCAGCTCTGGAAACACCATATATTTT | TRBV2 | - | TRBJ1-3 | -
CASRIQGNNSPLHF | TGTGCCAGTAGGATACAGGGAAATAATTCACCCCTCCACTTT | TRBV19 | - | TRBJ1-6 | -
CASSIRRSGDHEQYF | TGTGCCAGCAGTATAAGACGGTCGGGTGATCACGAGCAGTACTTC | TRBV6-5 | - | TRBJ2-7 | -
CASSESTGDGYTF | TGCGCCAGCAGTGAGTCTACAGGGGACGGCTACACCTTC | TRBV10-1 | TRBD1 | TRBJ1-2 | -
CASSLETGRTNTEAFF | TGCGCCAGCAGCTTGGAAACGGGACGGACGAACACTGAAGCTTTCTTT | TRBV5-1 | - | TRBJ1-1 | -
CASSLDRTNQPQHF | TGTGCCAGCAGCTTAGATCGGACAAATCAGCCCCAGCATTTT | TRBV11-2 | - | TRBJ1-5 | few
CAISMTGDMNTEAFF | TGTGCCATCAGCATGACAGGAGACATGAACACTGAAGCTTTCTTT | TRBV10-3 | - | TRBJ1-1 | once
CASSLGAHGANVLTF | TGTGCCAGCAGTTTGGGGGCACATGGGGCCAACGTCCTGACTTTC | TRBV7-3 | - | TRBJ2-6 | -
CASSFGETQYF | TGCGCCAGCAGCTTCGGGGAGACCCAGTACTTC | TRBV5-1 | - | TRBJ2-5 | -
CASSLRSSGANVLTF | TGTGCCAGCAGCCTCCGGAGTTCCGGGGCCAACGTCCTGACTTTC | TRBV7-8 | - | TRBJ2-6 | -
CASSLSSAYQVNEQFF | TGTGCCAGCAGCTTATCGTCGGCCTACCAAGTTAATGAGCAGTTCTTC | TRBV7-2 | - | TRBJ2-1 | -
CASGGYEQYF | TGTGCCTCGGGGGGATACGAGCAGTACTTC | TRBV6-1 | TRBD2 | TRBJ2-7 | -
CASSSQVLTEAFF | TGTGCCAGCAGTTCCCAGGTCTTAACTGAAGCTTTCTTT | TRBV7-8 | - | TRBJ1-1 | -
CASSLVVPPAFF | TGTGCCAGCAGCTTAGTCGTCCCCCCAGCTTTCTTT | TRBV7-9 | - | TRBJ1-1 | -
CASSIDNSPNQPQHF | TGTGCCAGTAGTATAGACAACTCCCCAAATCAGCCCCAGCATTTT | TRBV19 | - | TRBJ1-5 | -